These 8 T cell receptor beta chains share one sample of origin, sequenced in a study of response to subunit inactivated influenza vaccine. A single record per CDR3 protein comes from TCRdb applying MiXCR to the RT-PCR reads. The repertoire has about 170,000 distinct CDR3 sequences, approximately 12% of them found once; the top ten carry roughly 29%. This sample also belongs to another study, concerning T cells expressing NK-cell markers. According to that study: cDNA encoding TCR beta was synthesized via 5'RACE template switching incorporating UMIs.

The source material was CD8+ T cells sorted from PBMCs, sampled 11 to 12 days after vaccination. These TCRs come from a man aged 50-60 years who received an inactivated influenza vaccine.

This clonotype was seen ten or more times. This rearrangement joins TRBV7-9 to TRBJ2-7; D possibly corresponds to TRBD2 (5 bases). The CDR3 length is 13 residues. Germline loops: CDR1 SEHNR, CDR2 FQNEAQ (reference sequence). Trimming left V 5 bases short and J 0 bases short, with 8 bases between. CDR3 in DNA: TGTGCCAGCAGCCGGACTCTCTCCTACGAGCAGTACTTC. This sequence encodes CASSRTLSYEQYF.

This clonotype was seen many times. The chain links TRBV28 to TRBJ1-3; D is undetermined. Trimming took 2 bases from V and 0 from J, leaving 11 bases between them. The CDR3 contains 16 residues. Germline V gene data show CDR1 as MDHEN and CDR2 as SYDVKM. DNA for the CDR3: TGTGCCAGCAGTTTACAGGCTCGACTCTCTGGAAACACCATATATTTT. This encodes CASSLQARLSGNTIYF.

In its sample, this clonotype was seen many times. V and J are TRBV4-3 and TRBJ2-3, with D maybe TRBD2 (6 bases). The V gene lost 4 bases and the J gene lost 6 bases, with 14 bases spanning the gap. Germline CDR1 LGHNA, CDR2 YSLEER. The CDR3 contains 14 residues. CDR3 sequence reads: CASSLGLVSDTQYF. In nucleotides, the CDR3 is TGCGCCAGCAGCCTGGGACTCGTTTCGGATACGCAGTATTTT.

This clonotype was recorded at least ten times. The chain is built from TRBV5-1 and TRBJ2-7; a possible D gene is TRBD1 (6 bases). The V and J ends lost 0 bases and 2 bases respectively, with 9 bases between them. Germline V gene lookup returns CDR1 SGHRS and CDR2 YFSETQ. The CDR3 loop spans 14 amino acids. The CDR3 spells CASSLADRTYEQYF. The CDR3 region has the DNA TGCGCCAGCAGCTTGGCGGACAGAACCTACGAGCAGTACTTC.

This clonotype was observed at least ten times. The genes are TRBV12-3 or TRBV12-4 and TRBJ2-2, with a weak D call TRBD2 (5 bases). This CDR3 region has 14 residues. The V gene lost 2 bases and the J gene lost 2 bases, with 6 bases spanning the gap. The CDR3 is CASSLLANTGELFF. Here the CDR3 DNA reads TGTGCCAGCAGTTTACTAGCAAACACCGGGGAGCTGTTTTTT.

The table lists this clonotype with a few counts. The V and J genes are TRBV7-3 and TRBJ2-2, with D maybe TRBD2 (6 bases). The V gene's germline CDR1 is SGHTA and CDR2 FQGTGA. V lost 5 bases to trimming and J lost 6 bases, with 10 bases between them. This CDR3 spans 13 amino acids. CDR3 DNA sequence: TGTGCCAGCAGCCCACTAGCTTCCGGGGAGCTGTTTTTT. This gives the protein CASSPLASGELFF.

This clonotype was seen a handful of times. The V gene is TRBV9, the J gene TRBJ1-2; the D is unclear. The CDR3 is 14 amino acids. V lost 0 bases, J lost 4 bases, and 10 bases lay in between. Germline assignment: CDR1 SGDLS and CDR2 YYNGEE. CDR3: CASSVAGFGYGYTF. The CDR3, as DNA: TGTGCCAGCAGCGTAGCGGGGTTTGGCTATGGCTACACCTTC. The variable domain in full, completed from reference TRBV9 and TRBJ1-2, reads DSGVTQTPKHLITATGQRVTLRCSPRSGDLSVYWYQQSLDQGLQFLIQYYNGEERAKGNILERFSAQQFPDLHSELNLSSLELGDSALYFCASSVAGFGYGYTFGSGTRLTVV.

In this sample, this clonotype turned up many times. This rearrangement joins TRBV29-1 to TRBJ2-7, with D unresolved. From germline, CDR1 is SQVTM and CDR2 ANQGSEA. V was clipped by 4 bases and J by 3 bases, with 10 bases between them. The CDR3 extends over 12 amino acids. The CDR3: CSVGEAVYEQYF. The CDR3 bases are TGCAGCGTTGGCGAGGCAGTCTACGAGCAGTACTTC.